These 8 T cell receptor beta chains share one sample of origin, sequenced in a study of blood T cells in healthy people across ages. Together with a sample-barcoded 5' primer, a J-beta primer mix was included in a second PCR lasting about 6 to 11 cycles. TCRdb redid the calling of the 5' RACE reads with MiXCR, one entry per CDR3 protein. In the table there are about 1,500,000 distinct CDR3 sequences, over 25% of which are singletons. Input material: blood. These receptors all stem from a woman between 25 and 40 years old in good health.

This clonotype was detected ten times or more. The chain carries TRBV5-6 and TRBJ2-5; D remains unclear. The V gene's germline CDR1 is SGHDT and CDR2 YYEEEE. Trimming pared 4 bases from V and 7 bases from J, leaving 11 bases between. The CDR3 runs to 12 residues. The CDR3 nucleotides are TGTGCCAGCAGCAGACAACTCCTGACCCAGTACTTC. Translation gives CASSRQLLTQYF.

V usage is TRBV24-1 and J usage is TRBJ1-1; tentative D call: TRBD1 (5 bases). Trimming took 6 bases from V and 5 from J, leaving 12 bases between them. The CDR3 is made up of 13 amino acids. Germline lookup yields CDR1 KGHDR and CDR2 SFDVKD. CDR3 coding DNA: TGTGCCACCAGTTTAGGGACCTCAACTGAAGCTTTCTTT. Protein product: CATSLGTSTEAFF.

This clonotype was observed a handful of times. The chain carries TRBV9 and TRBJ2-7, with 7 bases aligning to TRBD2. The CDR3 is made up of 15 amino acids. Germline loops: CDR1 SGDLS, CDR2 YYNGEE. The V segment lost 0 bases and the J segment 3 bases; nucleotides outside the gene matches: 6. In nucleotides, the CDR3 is TGTGCCAGCAGCGTAGCAAGCGGGGCAAACTACGAGCAGTACTTC. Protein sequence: CASSVASGANYEQYF.

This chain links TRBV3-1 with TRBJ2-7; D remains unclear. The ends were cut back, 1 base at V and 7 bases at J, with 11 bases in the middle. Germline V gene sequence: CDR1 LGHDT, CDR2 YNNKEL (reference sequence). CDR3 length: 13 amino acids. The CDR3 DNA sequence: TGTGCCAGCAGCCAAGGACGGGCCGTGGAGCAGTACTTC. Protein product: CASSQGRAVEQYF.

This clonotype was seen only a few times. The CDR3 loop is CASGDVRGYNQPQHF. The CDR3 bases are TGTGCTAGTGGAGATGTACGCGGGTACAATCAGCCCCAGCATTTT. The chain links TRBV12-5 to TRBJ1-5; D remains unclear. CDR1 is LGHNT, CDR2 FRNRAP, per germline. V lost 6 bases and J lost 3, with 15 bases in between. The CDR3 extends over 15 amino acids.

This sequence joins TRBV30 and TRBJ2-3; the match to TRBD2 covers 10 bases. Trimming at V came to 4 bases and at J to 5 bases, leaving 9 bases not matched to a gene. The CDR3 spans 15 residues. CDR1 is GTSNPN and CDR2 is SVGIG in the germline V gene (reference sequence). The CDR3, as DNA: TGTGCCTGGACCGACCGGACTAGCGGATTAGATACGCAGTATTTT. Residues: CAWTDRTSGLDTQYF.

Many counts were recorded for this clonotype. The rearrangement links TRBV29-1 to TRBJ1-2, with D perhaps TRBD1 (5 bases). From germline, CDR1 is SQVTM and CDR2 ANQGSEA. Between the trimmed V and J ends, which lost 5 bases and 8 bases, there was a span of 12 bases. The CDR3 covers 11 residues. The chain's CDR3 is CSVSSGGGYTF. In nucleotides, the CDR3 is TGCAGCGTTTCGTCTGGGGGAGGCTACACCTTC.

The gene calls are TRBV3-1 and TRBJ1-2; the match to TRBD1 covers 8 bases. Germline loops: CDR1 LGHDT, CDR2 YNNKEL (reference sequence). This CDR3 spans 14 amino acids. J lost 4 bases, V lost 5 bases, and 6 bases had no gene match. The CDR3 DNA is TGTGCCAGCAGCACCGCGGACAGGGTCTATGGCTACACCTTC. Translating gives CASSTADRVYGYTF.